This entry lists 27 T cell receptor beta chains sequenced from one sample in a study of OX40 agonist ivuxolimab in advanced cancers. Sequenced by immunoSEQ multiplex PCR; TCRdb stores in-frame clones only, minus some. Among about 160,000 clones listed, under 95% were seen once. The sequencing used CD4+ or CD8+ T cells sorted from blood, collected in a trial of the OX40 agonist ivuxolimab. These receptors originate from an adult with an advanced solid tumor such as melanoma, head and neck, liver or kidney cancer.

The chain employs TRBV5-4 and TRBJ1-3; D remains unclear. This CDR3 region has 15 residues. Germline loops: CDR1 SGHNT, CDR2 YYREEE (reference sequence). The V gene lost 4 bases and the J gene lost 0 bases, with 11 bases spanning the gap. CDR3 residues: CASSPGGNSGNTIYF. CDR3 DNA sequence: TGTGCCAGCAGCCCCGGAGGCAACTCTGGAAACACCATATATTTT. Based on the CDR3 plus reference TRBV5-4 and TRBJ1-3, the full variable domain is ETGVTQSPTHLIKTRGQQVTLRCSSQSGHNTVSWYQQALGQGPQFIFQYYREEENGRGNFPPRFSGLQFPNYSSELNVNALELDDSALYLCASSPGGNSGNTIYFGEGSWLTVV.

V is TRBV15 and J is TRBJ2-3; 7 bases line up with TRBD2. The germline V gene encodes CDR1 LNHNV and CDR2 YYDKDF (reference sequence). The CDR3 sequence is 16 residues long. V lost 1 base to trimming and J lost 1 base; unmatched junction nucleotides: 5. CDR3 bases: TGTGCCACCAGCAGAGGCGAAGCGGGACGCACAGATACGCAGTATTTT. This encodes CATSRGEAGRTDTQYF.

The chain links TRBV7-8 to TRBJ2-5, with unresolved D. V gave up 5 bases and J gave up 5 bases, with 9 bases separating them. Germline V lookup: CDR1 SGHVS, CDR2 FQNEAQ. The CDR3 contains 12 residues. The CDR3 nucleotides read TGTGCCAGCAGCCCTCCTCGGGAGACCCAGTACTTC. This translates into CASSPPRETQYF.

The chain combines TRBV23-1 with TRBJ2-2; 10 positions agree with TRBD1. TRBV23-1 qualifies as an ORF whose function is uncertain. The V and J ends lost 7 bases and 0 bases, in that order; junction bases with no gene match: 2. The CDR3 is 15 residues long. Written as DNA, the CDR3 is TGCGCCAGCATAGGACAGGGGGCGAACACCGGGGAGCTGTTTTTT. Amino acid sequence: CASIGQGANTGELFF.

The chain is built from TRBV9 and TRBJ2-5, with 7 bases lining up with TRBD1. With V trimmed by 4 bases and J by 5 bases, 8 bases remained unmatched. This CDR3 comprises 14 residues. Germline CDR1 reads SGDLS; CDR2 reads YYNGEE. The CDR3 is CASSTRQGWETQYF. The CDR3 region has the DNA TGTGCCAGCAGCACCCGACAGGGATGGGAGACCCAGTACTTC. The complete variable domain, with remaining parts taken from reference TRBV9 and TRBJ2-5, reads DSGVTQTPKHLITATGQRVTLRCSPRSGDLSVYWYQQSLDQGLQFLIQYYNGEERAKGNILERFSAQQFPDLHSELNLSSLELGDSALYFCASSTRQGWETQYFGPGTRLLVL.

The chain is built from TRBV2 and TRBJ2-4; possibly TRBD2 for D (7 bases). The ends were cut back, 3 bases at V and 1 base at J, with 10 bases in the middle. CDR3 size: 15 residues. Germline V gene data show CDR1 as SNHLY and CDR2 as FYNNEI. CDR3 nucleotide sequence: TGTGCCAGCAGTGATGGGGGGGCGGCCAAAAACATTCAGTACTTC. Protein: CASSDGGAAKNIQYF. The whole variable domain, remainder taken from reference TRBV2 and TRBJ2-4, is EPEVTQTPSHQVTQMGQEVILRCVPISNHLYFYWYRQILGQKVEFLVSFYNNEISEKSEIFDDQFSVERPDGSNFTLKIRSTKLEDSAMYFCASSDGGAAKNIQYFGAGTRLSVL.

The J gene is TRBJ1-2, the V gene TRBV6-1, with D uncertain. V was trimmed by 3 bases and J by 0 bases, leaving 8 bases between them. This CDR3 contains 14 residues. Germline values: CDR1 MNHNS, CDR2 SASEGT. The CDR3 bases are TGTGCCAGCAGTGAGGCCAGCGCTAACTATGGCTACACCTTC. As protein: CASSEASANYGYTF.

This clone was observed once. The chain employs TRBV10-1 and TRBJ1-1; a possible D gene is TRBD1 (6 bases). The CDR3 spans 14 residues. CDR1 is WNHNN, CDR2 SYGVQD, per germline (reference sequence). The V end lost 2 bases, the J end lost 6 bases, and 13 bases lay between the germline ends. The CDR3: CASSEGGAGAEAFF. DNA of the CDR3: TGCGCCAGCAGTGAGGGGGGGGCGGGGGCTGAAGCTTTCTTT.

The count of this clone is one. The chain carries TRBV5-1 and TRBJ2-5, with TRBD2 matching 7 bases. Germline V gene lookup returns CDR1 SGHRS and CDR2 YFSETQ. After removal of 0 bases from V and 5 bases from J, the junction contained 10 bases not matched to a gene. The CDR3 totals 16 residues. CDR3 DNA sequence: TGCGCCAGCAGCTTGGCCGCACGGGCGGGAGTGGAGACCCAGTACTTC. Protein product: CASSLAARAGVETQYF.

The gene calls are TRBV10-1 and TRBJ2-2; D perhaps matches TRBD2 (5 bases). This CDR3 has 12 residues. Per germline, CDR1 WNHNN and CDR2 SYGVQD (reference sequence). The V end lost 6 bases, the J end lost 3 bases, and 5 bases lay between the germline ends. The CDR3 region is CASRRDTGELFF. In DNA, the CDR3 is TGCGCCAGCAGGAGGGACACCGGGGAGCTGTTTTTT.

CDR3 protein: CASSPSTGSSGELFF. The CDR3 DNA follows: TGTGCCAGCTCACCATCGACAGGGTCGAGCGGGGAGCTGTTTTTT. The V gene is TRBV18, the J gene TRBJ2-2; 7 nucleotides align to TRBD1. The CDR3 spans 15 residues. The germline V gene has CDR1 KGHSH and CDR2 LQKENI. The J segment lost 7 bases and the V segment lost 2 bases, leaving 7 bases of the junction unmatched. Using reference TRBV18 and TRBJ2-2 for the parts outside the CDR3, the full variable domain is NAGVMQNPRHLVRRRGQEARLRCSPMKGHSHVYWYRQLPEEGLKFMVYLQKENIIDESGMPKERFSAEFPKEGPSILRIQQVVRGDSAAYFCASSPSTGSSGELFFGEGSRLTVL.

The chain joins TRBV5-4 to TRBJ2-2; D perhaps matches TRBD1 (6 bases). V lost 1 base and J lost 1, with 14 bases in between. CDR1 and CDR2 (germline): SGHNT, YYREEE (reference sequence). This CDR3 contains 17 residues. In nucleotides, the CDR3 is TGTGCCAGCAGCTTGTTAAGCCAGGGGATGAACACCGGGGAGCTGTTTTTT. Protein sequence: CASSLLSQGMNTGELFF.

V and J are TRBV28 and TRBJ1-1; D is ambiguous. V was cut by 7 bases and J by 2 bases, with 5 bases left in between. Germline loops: CDR1 MDHEN, CDR2 SYDVKM. CDR3 length equals 11 residues. CDR3 nucleotide sequence: TGTGCCAGCATTCTAAACACTGAAGCTTTCTTT. It encodes CASILNTEAFF.

The chain is built from TRBV5-6 and TRBJ1-1, with unresolved D. The CDR3 loop spans 12 amino acids. Trimming removed 2 bases from V and 10 bases from J, with 12 bases in between. Germline assignment: CDR1 SGHDT and CDR2 YYEEEE. The CDR3 region has the DNA TGTGCCAGCAGCTTTCAAGGGCGAGTAGCTTTCTTT. Its protein is CASSFQGRVAFF. Full variable domain (missing parts from reference TRBV5-6 and TRBJ1-1): DAGVTQSPTHLIKTRGQQVTLRCSPKSGHDTVSWYQQALGQGPQFIFQYYEEEERQRGNFPDRFSGHQFPNYSSELNVNALLLGDSALYLCASSFQGRVAFFGQGTRLTVV.

This clone was detected only once. V and J are TRBV6-1 and TRBJ2-7; D may be TRBD1 or TRBD2 (6 bases each). Germline values: CDR1 MNHNS, CDR2 SASEGT. Trimming cost V 4 bases and J 3 bases, with 13 bases left between them. This CDR3 has 14 residues. The CDR3 spells CASSGNGGSYEQYF. The CDR3 DNA is TGTGCCAGCAGTGGAAACGGGGGCAGCTACGAGCAGTACTTC.

This sequence joins TRBV7-9 and TRBJ2-1; 7 bases fit TRBD2. The CDR3 is 18 amino acids. CDR1 is SEHNR, CDR2 FQNEAQ, per germline (reference sequence). J was trimmed by 0 bases and V by 5 bases; bases with no gene match: 13. The CDR3 DNA is TGTGCCAGCAGCCCAGGTCCGCGCGGGGGAAGCTCCTACAATGAGCAGTTCTTC. Translated: CASSPGPRGGSSYNEQFF.

The CDR3 sequence is CASSPRGGSGSSYEQYF. For the CDR3, the DNA is TGTGCCAGCAGCCCCCGGGGTGGCAGCGGGAGTTCCTACGAGCAGTACTTC. The rearrangement joins TRBV7-9 to TRBJ2-7, with 8 nucleotides matching TRBD2. CDR3 length equals 17 residues. With 5 bases clipped from V and 1 base from J, the junction kept 13 bases outside the gene matches. Germline values: CDR1 SEHNR, CDR2 FQNEAQ (reference sequence). The full variable domain, in which reference TRBV7-9 and TRBJ2-7 provide the parts outside the CDR3, is DTGVSQNPRHKITKRGQNVTFRCDPISEHNRLYWYRQTLGQGPEFLTYFQNEAQLEKSRLLSDRFSAERPKGSFSTLEIQRTEQGDSAMYLCASSPRGGSGSSYEQYFGPGTRLTVT.

V is TRBV27 and J is TRBJ2-6, with D unresolved. Germline lookup yields CDR1 MNHEY and CDR2 SMNVEV (reference sequence). The CDR3 runs 15 residues. The V end was cut by 2 bases, the J end by 0 bases, with 5 bases between. The CDR3 DNA follows: TGTGCCAGCAGTTTACAGCCCTCTGGGGCCAACGTCCTGACTTTC. It yields the protein CASSLQPSGANVLTF. Combining the CDR3 with reference TRBV27 and TRBJ2-6 gives the whole variable domain EAQVTQNPRYLITVTGKKLTVTCSQNMNHEYMSWYRQDPGLGLRQIYYSMNVEVTDKGDVPEGYKVSRKEKRNFPLILESPSPNQTSLYFCASSLQPSGANVLTFGAGSRLTVL.

This CDR3 reads CASSMQLSRIPSYEQYF. The CDR3 DNA sequence: TGTGCCAGTAGTATGCAACTATCCCGGATCCCCTCCTACGAGCAGTACTTC. This chain uses TRBV19 with TRBJ2-7; D remains ambiguous. This CDR3 contains 17 residues. The V gene's germline CDR1 is LNHDA and CDR2 SQIVND (reference sequence). V lost 3 bases to trimming and J lost 0 bases, with 18 bases between them.

The genes are TRBV6-5 and TRBJ2-1, with D hard to call. The germline CDR1 and CDR2 sequences are MNHEY and SVGAGI. The CDR3 is 15 amino acids. V lost 0 bases and J 4 bases, leaving 10 bases between the germline ends. This CDR3 is CASSYSTYTYNEQFF. The CDR3 region has the DNA TGTGCCAGCAGTTACTCGACTTACACTTACAATGAGCAGTTCTTC.

Notes on this clone: This CDR3 is also generated by other DNA sequences in the sample. The chain is built from TRBV7-2 and TRBJ2-7; 13 bases align to TRBD2. From germline, CDR1 is SGHTA and CDR2 FQGNSA. The V gene end was trimmed by 5 bases and the J gene end by 4 bases; junction bases not matched to a gene: 5. The CDR3 totals 15 residues. CDR3 sequence reads: CASSPPGLAGYEQYF. As DNA, the CDR3 is TGTGCCAGCAGCCCACCGGGACTAGCGGGGTACGAGCAGTACTTC.

The chain employs TRBV7-6 and TRBJ1-3; unclear D gene. CDR3 length equals 14 residues. Germline CDR1 and CDR2: SGHVS and FNYEAQ. Between the trimmed V and J ends, which lost 5 bases and 0 bases, there was a span of 8 bases. The CDR3 loop reads CASSGWNSGNTIYF. The CDR3 region has the DNA TGTGCCAGCAGCGGCTGGAACTCTGGAAACACCATATATTTT.

The chain recombines TRBV9 with TRBJ1-1; D ambiguous. V was pared by 0 bases and J by 5 bases, with 8 bases between. CDR3 size: 13 residues. Per germline, CDR1 SGDLS and CDR2 YYNGEE. The CDR3 loop reads CASSVVAGTEAFF. The CDR3 nucleotides are TGTGCCAGCAGCGTAGTCGCTGGGACTGAAGCTTTCTTT.

This rearrangement joins TRBV6-5 to TRBJ1-2; D uncertain. The CDR3 extends over 13 amino acids. Trimming cost V 5 bases and J 1 base, with 8 bases left between them. The V gene's germline CDR1 is MNHEY and CDR2 SVGAGI. The CDR3 DNA reads TGTGCCAGCAGTGGAAGTAATAACTATGGCTACACCTTC. Amino acid sequence: CASSGSNNYGYTF.

The chain combines TRBV18 with TRBJ1-5; D remains ambiguous. This CDR3 is built from 15 residues. In germline, CDR1 is KGHSH, CDR2 LQKENI. Trimming shortened V by 3 bases and J by 0 bases, and 9 bases separated the two germline ends. The CDR3 coding sequence is TGTGCCAGCTCACCCTTTGGGGATAGCAATCAGCCCCAGCATTTT. It translates to CASSPFGDSNQPQHF.

The gene calls are TRBV4-2 and TRBJ1-2, with a weak D call TRBD1 (6 bases). CDR3 length equals 16 residues. From germline, CDR1 is LGHNA and CDR2 YNFKEQ. V lost 0 bases and J 0 bases, leaving 11 bases between the germline ends. The CDR3 nucleotides read TGTGCCAGCAGCCAAGATAGGACAGCTACTAACTATGGCTACACCTTC. This translates into CASSQDRTATNYGYTF.

The chain uses TRBV28 and TRBJ2-3; TRBD1 aligns across 8 bases. V lost 9 bases, J lost 1 base, and 15 bases stayed unmatched. The CDR3 totals 17 residues. Germline V CDR1 and CDR2: MDHEN, SYDVKM. CDR3 residues: CASWGQGAPGGTDTQYF. For the CDR3, the DNA is TGTGCCAGTTGGGGGCAGGGGGCGCCTGGTGGCACAGATACGCAGTATTTT.